The rows below give T cell receptor beta chains drawn from one sample of a study of T-cell memory formation after mild COVID-19. TCRdb fed the 5' RACE reads into MiXCR, producing one record per CDR3 protein. The sample records about 130,000 distinct CDR3 sequences, approximately 17% being singletons. Sequenced input: PBMCs or a T cell subset sorted from them (not recorded which). These receptors were taken from a man younger than 35 who had mild COVID-19 (a few samples of this study predate the infection). Cell type and time point are not known. Each CDR3 is given with its conserved first and last residue. A D gene is named only where the DNA matches it firmly. Part of the rows lack a size; the others show once, few, many or a class for expanded clones.

CDR3	DNA	J	size	V	D
CASSPAQNTIYF	TGTGCCAGCTCACCGGCCCAAAACACCATATATTTT	TRBJ1-3	few	TRBV18	-
CASSRVPGALRETQYF	TGTGCCAGCAGTCGGGTCCCCGGGGCACTTCGAGAGACCCAGTACTTC	TRBJ2-5	-	TRBV7-2	-
CASSATNYNEQFF	TGTGCCAGCAGCGCTACGAATTACAATGAGCAGTTCTTC	TRBJ2-1	few	TRBV7-2	-
CASSAVGQGVLSEQYF	TGTGCCAGCAGCGCGGTGGGACAGGGAGTTTTGTCGGAGCAGTACTTC	TRBJ2-7	-	TRBV9	TRBD1
CASSLPGGNYGYTF	TGTGCCAGCAGCCTTCCAGGGGGCAACTATGGCTACACCTTC	TRBJ1-2	-	TRBV7-2	TRBD1
CASSLSNTGELFF	TGTGCCAGCAGTTTATCGAACACCGGGGAGCTGTTTTTT	TRBJ2-2	-	TRBV27	-
CASSQELAMNTGELFF	TGCGCCAGCAGCCAAGAGCTAGCGATGAACACCGGGGAGCTGTTTTTT	TRBJ2-2	many	TRBV4-3	-
CATSDLRSDGGYTF	TGTGCCACCAGTGATCTCAGGTCCGACGGAGGCTACACCTTC	TRBJ1-2	-	TRBV24-1	-
CASSLVHMSGTEAFF	TGTGCCAGCAGCTTAGTGCACATGTCGGGCACTGAAGCTTTCTTT	TRBJ1-1	-	TRBV7-2	-
CATTAGGRPYNEQFF	TGTGCCACCACGGCAGGGGGGCGGCCCTACAATGAGCAGTTCTTC	TRBJ2-1	many	TRBV24-1	-
CASSTRQVNTGELFF	TGTGCCAGCAGTACTAGACAGGTGAACACCGGGGAGCTGTTTTTT	TRBJ2-2	many	TRBV6-5	-
CASSAQGTTGELFF	TGTGCCAGCAGTGCACAGGGGACCACCGGGGAGCTGTTTTTT	TRBJ2-2	few	TRBV12-3/TRBV12-4	TRBD1